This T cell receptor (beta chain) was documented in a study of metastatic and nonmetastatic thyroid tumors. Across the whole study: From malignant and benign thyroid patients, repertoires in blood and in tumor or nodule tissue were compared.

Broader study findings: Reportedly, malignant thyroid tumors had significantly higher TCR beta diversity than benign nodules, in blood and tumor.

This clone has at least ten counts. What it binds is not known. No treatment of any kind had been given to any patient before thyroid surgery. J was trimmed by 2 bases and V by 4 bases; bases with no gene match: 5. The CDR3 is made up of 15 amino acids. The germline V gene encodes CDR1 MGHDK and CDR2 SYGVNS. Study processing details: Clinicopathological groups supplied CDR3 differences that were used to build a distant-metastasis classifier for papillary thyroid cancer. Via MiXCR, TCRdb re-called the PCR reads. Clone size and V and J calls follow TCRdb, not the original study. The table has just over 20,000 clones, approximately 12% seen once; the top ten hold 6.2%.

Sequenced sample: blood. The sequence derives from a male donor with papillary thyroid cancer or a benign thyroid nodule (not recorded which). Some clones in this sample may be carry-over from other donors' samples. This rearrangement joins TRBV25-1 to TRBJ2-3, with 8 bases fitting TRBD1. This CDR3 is CASSVYRGSTDTQYF. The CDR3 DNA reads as TGTGCCAGCAGTGTCTACAGGGGGTCCACAGATACGCAGTATTTT.